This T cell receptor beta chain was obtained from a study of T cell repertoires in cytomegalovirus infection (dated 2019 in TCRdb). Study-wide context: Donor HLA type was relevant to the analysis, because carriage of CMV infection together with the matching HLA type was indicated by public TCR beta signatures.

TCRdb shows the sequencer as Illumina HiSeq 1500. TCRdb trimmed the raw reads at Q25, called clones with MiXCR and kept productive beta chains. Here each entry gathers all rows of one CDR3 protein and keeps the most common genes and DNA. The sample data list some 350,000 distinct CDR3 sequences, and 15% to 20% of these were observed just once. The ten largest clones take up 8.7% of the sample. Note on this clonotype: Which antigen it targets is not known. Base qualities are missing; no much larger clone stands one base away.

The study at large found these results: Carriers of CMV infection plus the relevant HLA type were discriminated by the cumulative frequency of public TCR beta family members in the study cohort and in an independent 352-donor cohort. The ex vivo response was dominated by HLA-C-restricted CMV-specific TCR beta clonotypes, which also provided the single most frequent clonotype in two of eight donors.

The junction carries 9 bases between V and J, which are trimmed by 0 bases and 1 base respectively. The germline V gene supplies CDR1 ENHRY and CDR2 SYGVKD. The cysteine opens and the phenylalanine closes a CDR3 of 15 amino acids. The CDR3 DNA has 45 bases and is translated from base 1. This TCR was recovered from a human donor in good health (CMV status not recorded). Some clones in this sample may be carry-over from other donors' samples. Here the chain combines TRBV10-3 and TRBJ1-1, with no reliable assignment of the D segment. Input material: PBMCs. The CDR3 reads CAISESGLGNTEAFF. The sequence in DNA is TGTGCCATCAGTGAGTCGGGTTTAGGGAACACTGAAGCTTTCTTT.